This T cell receptor beta chain is from a study of blood T cells in healthy people across ages. This CDR3 has 14 amino acids. Looked up from germline, CDR1 is SGHTA and CDR2 is FQGTGA. V was pared by 5 bases and J by 6 bases, with 15 bases between. On this clonotype itself: The antigen is unknown.

Study observations and caveats: More naive CD4+ cells and higher diversity were found in long-lived than in aged donors. Diversity estimates drawn from one million T cells were deemed underestimates.

Then a second PCR, running about 6 to 11 cycles, was carried out with a sample-barcoded 5' primer and a J-beta primer mix. TCRdb called the 5' RACE reads again in MiXCR, with one record for every CDR3 protein. The table records under 2,000,000 distinct CDR3 sequences, approximately 50% of them present only once. The clonotype originates from a woman in her 40s in good health. The sequenced sample was blood. This chain joins TRBV7-3 and TRBJ2-3; possible D gene TRBD1, 6 bases. The CDR3 protein is CASSPQGRSDTQYF. In DNA, the CDR3 is TGTGCCAGCAGCCCACAGGGACGTTCCGATACGCAGTATTTT.